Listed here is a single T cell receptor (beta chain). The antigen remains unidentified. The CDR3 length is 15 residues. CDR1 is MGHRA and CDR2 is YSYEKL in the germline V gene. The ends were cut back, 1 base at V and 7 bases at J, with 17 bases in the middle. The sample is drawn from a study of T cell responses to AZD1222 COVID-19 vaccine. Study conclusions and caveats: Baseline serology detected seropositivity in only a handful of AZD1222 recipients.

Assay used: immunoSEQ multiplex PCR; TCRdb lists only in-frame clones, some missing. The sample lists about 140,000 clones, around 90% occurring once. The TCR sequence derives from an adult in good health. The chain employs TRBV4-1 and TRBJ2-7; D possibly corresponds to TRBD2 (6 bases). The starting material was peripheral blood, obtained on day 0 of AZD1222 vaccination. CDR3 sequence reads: CASSQVGGIFLEQYF. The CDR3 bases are TGCGCCAGCAGCCAAGTGGGAGGTATTTTCCTAGAGCAGTACTTC.